Below are 25 T cell receptor beta chains sequenced from a single sample in a study of T-cell reconstitution after alpha-beta-depleted transplantation in children. The TCRbeta library was prepared with unique molecular identifiers. TCRdb independently ran MiXCR on the PCR reads; one entry per CDR3 protein. Here the sample spans 350,000 to 500,000 distinct CDR3 sequences, roughly 44% being singletons. The source was PBMCs, collected before TCRalphabeta/CD19-depleted stem cell transplant. The receptors derive from a girl aged 2-10 years with aplastic anemia, due to receive a stem cell transplant.

This clonotype was recorded once. The chain has TRBV7-8 and TRBJ2-7, with 9 bases matching TRBD1. The V segment lost 10 bases and the J segment 5 bases; nucleotides outside the gene matches: 15. Germline CDR1 reads SGHVS; CDR2 reads FQNEAQ. The CDR3 has 15 amino acids. CDR3 nucleotide sequence: TGTGCCATCAGTATCCCGGGACAGGGAGTTCACGAGCAGTACTTC. Translation: CAISIPGQGVHEQYF.

This clonotype has a handful of counts. This chain links TRBV29-1 with TRBJ2-3; the D is unclear. The CDR3 is 15 amino acids. The germline gives CDR1 SQVTM, CDR2 ANQGSEA. V lost 1 base and J lost 2, with 13 bases in between. The CDR3 spells CSVEGGSAFTDTQYF. CDR3 nucleotides: TGCAGCGTTGAAGGTGGTTCCGCGTTCACAGATACGCAGTATTTT.

Here the CDR3 DNA reads TGTGCCAGCAGCGGGCAACAGACCGGGCCTGAAGCTTTCTTT. This translates into CASSGQQTGPEAFF. V and J are TRBV9 and TRBJ1-1, with no clear D. This CDR3 is 14 amino acids long. Germline CDR1 SGDLS, CDR2 YYNGEE. The V end lost 3 bases, the J end lost 6 bases, and 15 bases lay between the germline ends. Complete variable domain (other parts from reference TRBV9 and TRBJ1-1): DSGVTQTPKHLITATGQRVTLRCSPRSGDLSVYWYQQSLDQGLQFLIQYYNGEERAKGNILERFSAQQFPDLHSELNLSSLELGDSALYFCASSGQQTGPEAFFGQGTRLTVV.

The chain employs TRBV10-3 and TRBJ2-7; no clear D gene. Germline V gene data show CDR1 as ENHRY and CDR2 as SYGVKD. V lost 8 bases and J 4 bases, leaving 12 bases between the germline ends. The CDR3 covers 12 residues. CDR3 loop: CAIGRVEYEQYF. For the CDR3, the DNA is TGTGCCATCGGAAGAGTTGAGTACGAGCAGTACTTC.

This clonotype has more than one count but fewer than ten. The chain combines TRBV7-2 with TRBJ2-3; TRBD2 matches at 15 bases. The J segment lost 2 bases and the V segment lost 6 bases, leaving 9 bases of the junction unmatched. This CDR3 comprises 18 residues. Germline loops: CDR1 SGHTA, CDR2 FQGNSA. This CDR3 is CASRRSGTSGRTTDTQYF. DNA of the CDR3: TGTGCCAGCAGACGATCCGGGACTAGCGGGAGGACCACAGATACGCAGTATTTT.

The rearrangement links TRBV20-1 to TRBJ2-5; TRBD1 aligns across 9 bases. The junction had 6 bases not matched to a gene; V was cut back by 6 bases and J by 1 base. This CDR3 is 14 amino acids long. Per germline, CDR1 DFQATT and CDR2 SNEGSKA (reference sequence). CDR3 sequence reads: CSADPGQGQETQYF. DNA for the CDR3: TGCAGTGCAGACCCGGGACAGGGCCAAGAGACCCAGTACTTC.

This clonotype showed up many times. The gene calls are TRBV5-5 and TRBJ2-1; 8 positions agree with TRBD2. V lost 2 bases, J lost 4 bases, and 5 bases stayed unmatched. The CDR3 totals 15 residues. Germline assignment: CDR1 SGHKS and CDR2 YYEKEE (reference sequence). DNA of the CDR3: TGTGCCAGCAGCTTTCGGGAGGGCCAATACAATGAGCAGTTCTTC. Residues: CASSFREGQYNEQFF.

The gene calls are TRBV6-6 and TRBJ2-7; D is undetermined. There are 13 residues in the CDR3. Per germline, CDR1 MNHNY and CDR2 SVGAGI (reference sequence). The V end was cut by 8 bases, the J end by 5 bases, with 16 bases between. The CDR3 sequence is CASGVIRDNEQYF. CDR3 DNA sequence: TGTGCCAGCGGGGTGATACGCGACAACGAGCAGTACTTC.

This chain links TRBV10-3 with TRBJ2-5; 10 bases agree with TRBD2. V shed 8 bases, J shed 5 bases, and the junction held 5 bases outside the gene matches. Germline CDR1 and CDR2: ENHRY and SYGVKD. The CDR3 extends over 13 amino acids. CDR3 residues: CAIGLAGEETQYF. Here the CDR3 DNA reads TGTGCCATCGGTCTAGCGGGAGAGGAGACCCAGTACTTC.

The chain combines TRBV3-1 with TRBJ1-5, with 12 nucleotides matching TRBD1. J gave up 3 bases and V 11 bases, and 17 bases lay outside the gene matches. Germline V gives CDR1 LGHDT, CDR2 YNNKEL (reference sequence). The CDR3 covers 18 residues. In DNA, the CDR3 is TGTGCCTGCACCCAAGGAGGGACAGGGGGCAGATACAATCAGCCCCAGCATTTT. Its translation is CACTQGGTGGRYNQPQHF.

This rearrangement joins TRBV11-3 to TRBJ1-5; 7 nucleotides match TRBD1. Germline V CDR1 and CDR2: SGHNT, YENEEA. This CDR3 comprises 15 residues. The ends lost 4 bases at V and 7 bases at J; junction bases unmatched: 10. The CDR3 DNA reads TGTGCCAGCAGCTCCGATGGCAGGGGGGAGCAGCCCCAGCATTTT. Amino acids: CASSSDGRGEQPQHF.

The CDR3 bases are TGTGCCAGCAGCTTACTACAGGAGGATACGCAGTATTTT. Translation gives CASSLLQEDTQYF. This chain links TRBV7-2 with TRBJ2-3, with D possibly TRBD1 on 5 matching bases. The germline V gene encodes CDR1 SGHTA and CDR2 FQGNSA. This CDR3 contains 13 residues. V was shortened by 2 bases and J by 6 bases, with 9 bases between the two germline ends.

V gene TRBV7-9 combines with J gene TRBJ2-7, with D tentatively TRBD1 (6 bases). V was trimmed by 2 bases and J by 0 bases, leaving 17 bases between them. Germline V lookup: CDR1 SEHNR, CDR2 FQNEAQ (reference sequence). The length of the CDR3 is 17 residues. The CDR3 sequence is CASSLTLPGASSYEQYF. The CDR3 DNA follows: TGTGCCAGCAGCTTAACTCTACCAGGGGCGAGCTCCTACGAGCAGTACTTC.

This chain connects TRBV5-1 to TRBJ2-1; D not resolved. V was cut by 3 bases and J by 5 bases, with 9 bases left in between. Germline CDR1 reads SGHRS; CDR2 reads YFSETQ. The CDR3 is 13 residues long. CDR3 protein: CASSWLADNEQFF. The CDR3 bases are TGCGCCAGCAGCTGGTTAGCTGACAATGAGCAGTTCTTC.

The chain couples TRBV28 to TRBJ2-7, with 11 nucleotides matching TRBD1. CDR3 length: 15 amino acids. V shed 9 bases and J 3 bases; nucleotides not matched to a gene: 10. Germline values: CDR1 MDHEN, CDR2 SYDVKM. The CDR3 DNA follows: TGTGCCAGTAGTGGTGGGACAGGGGGTCACTACGAGCAGTACTTC. Translating it yields CASSGGTGGHYEQYF.

Written as DNA, the CDR3 is TGTGCCAGCAGTTTCCAGGTTCATGAAAAACTGTTTTTT. Translating gives CASSFQVHEKLFF. The chain couples TRBV12-3 or TRBV12-4 to TRBJ1-4; D is ambiguous. The CDR3 is 13 amino acids. V lost 3 bases and J lost 6, with 8 bases in between.

V usage is TRBV20-1 and J usage is TRBJ2-1; D is tentatively TRBD1 or TRBD2 (7 bases each). Trimming removed 5 bases from V and 10 bases from J, with 30 bases in between. The germline gives CDR1 DFQATT, CDR2 SNEGSKA (reference sequence). This CDR3 contains 17 residues. The CDR3 bases are TGCAGTGCTCGAGTAGCCGCTCCAAAGCGGGAAGGGGGCGAGCAGTTCTTC. It yields the protein CSARVAAPKREGGEQFF.

The CDR3 sequence is CASSLDVRPRDTIYF. CDR3 nucleotide sequence: TGTGCCAGCAGCTTAGATGTCAGACCTCGGGACACCATATATTTT. The chain carries TRBV7-6 and TRBJ1-3; D is ambiguous. CDR1 SGHVS and CDR2 FNYEAQ come from the germline V gene. V gave up 1 base and J gave up 8 bases, with 15 bases separating them. The CDR3 length is 15 residues.

The sample holds many counts of this clonotype. The rearrangement links TRBV7-2 to TRBJ2-3; 9 bases are a match to TRBD2. The CDR3 consists of 14 residues. Looked up from germline, CDR1 is SGHTA and CDR2 is FQGNSA. V lost 7 bases to trimming and J lost 4 bases; unmatched junction nucleotides: 6. As DNA, the CDR3 is TGTGCCAGCACCTGGGGACTAGCCCCAGATACGCAGTATTTT. The encoded protein is CASTWGLAPDTQYF.

A few counts support this clonotype. The V gene is TRBV28, the J gene TRBJ1-2, with 10 bases matching TRBD1. Germline CDR1 and CDR2: MDHEN and SYDVKM. V trimming: 6 bases; J trimming: 0 bases; junction bases outside the gene matches: 19. The CDR3 runs 20 residues. For the CDR3, the DNA is TGTGCCAGCAGCTCACACCTAAACCGGGACAGGGGCCTAGCTAACTATGGCTACACCTTC. Amino acid sequence: CASSSHLNRDRGLANYGYTF.

The chain links TRBV6-2 or TRBV6-3 to TRBJ2-4; TRBD1 matches at 8 bases. The CDR3 covers 20 residues. V was clipped by 0 bases and J by 0 bases; unmatched bases: 13. CDR1 is MNHEY and CDR2 is SVGEGT in the germline V gene. The CDR3 DNA follows: TGTGCCAGCAGTTACTCGGGACGGACAGGGTTGACATTAGCCAAAAACATTCAGTACTTC. Protein product: CASSYSGRTGLTLAKNIQYF.

This chain uses TRBV9 with TRBJ2-7; TRBD2 matches 13 bases. Germline assignment: CDR1 SGDLS and CDR2 YYNGEE. This CDR3 is built from 14 residues. V trimming: 1 base; J trimming: 9 bases; junction bases outside the gene matches: 4. The CDR3 sequence is CASSVRTSGSRQYF. In DNA form, the CDR3 reads TGTGCCAGCAGCGTAAGGACTAGCGGGAGCCGGCAGTACTTC.

V is TRBV6-1 and J is TRBJ2-7; tentatively, D is TRBD1 (6 bases). Trimming took 6 bases from V and 0 from J, leaving 12 bases between them. CDR1 is MNHNS and CDR2 is SASEGT in the germline V gene. CDR3 length: 14 residues. CDR3 sequence: CASSRTANSYEQYF. Here the CDR3 DNA reads TGTGCCAGCAGCCGGACAGCCAACTCCTACGAGCAGTACTTC.

This chain connects TRBV7-9 to TRBJ2-2, with 12 bases aligning to TRBD2. Germline loops: CDR1 SEHNR, CDR2 FQNEAQ (reference sequence). This CDR3 spans 17 amino acids. V was clipped by 3 bases and J by 4 bases; unmatched bases: 6. The CDR3 DNA follows: TGTGCCAGCAGCTTCACGCAGGGACTAGCGGGCACCGGGGAGCTGTTTTTT. Encoded protein: CASSFTQGLAGTGELFF.

This clonotype occurred many times. The chain employs TRBV5-1 and TRBJ1-1, with 7 positions matching TRBD1. Losses at the gene ends were 3 bases for V and 4 bases for J; bases not matched to a gene: 3. The CDR3 extends over 13 amino acids. Germline loops: CDR1 SGHRS, CDR2 YFSETQ. CDR3 nucleotide sequence: TGCGCCAGCAGCTCTGACAGGGTCACTGAAGCTTTCTTT. Translation gives CASSSDRVTEAFF.